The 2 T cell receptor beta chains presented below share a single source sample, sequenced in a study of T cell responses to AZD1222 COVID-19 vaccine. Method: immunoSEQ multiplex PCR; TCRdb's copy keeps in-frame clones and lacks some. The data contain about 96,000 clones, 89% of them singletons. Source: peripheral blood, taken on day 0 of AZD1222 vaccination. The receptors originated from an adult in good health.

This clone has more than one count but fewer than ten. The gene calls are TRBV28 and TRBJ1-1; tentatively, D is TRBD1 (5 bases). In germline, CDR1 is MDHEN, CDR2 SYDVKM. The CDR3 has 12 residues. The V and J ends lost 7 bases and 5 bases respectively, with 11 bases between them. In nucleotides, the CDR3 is TGTGCCAGCAAGCTGGGACGAACTGAAGCTTTCTTT. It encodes CASKLGRTEAFF.

CDR3 loop: CASSLGDRIYGYTF. Here the CDR3 DNA reads TGTGCCAGCAGCTTAGGGGACAGGATCTATGGCTACACCTTC. V gene TRBV13 combines with J gene TRBJ1-2, with 7 nucleotides matching TRBD1. Germline V gives CDR1 PRHDT, CDR2 FYEKMQ (reference sequence). V shed 0 bases, J shed 4 bases, and the junction held 2 bases outside the gene matches. The length of the CDR3 is 14 residues.